The T cell receptor beta chain described here comes from a study of shared clonotypes between healthy human individuals. Study-level information: Per donor, CD8 memory used one plate, CD8 naive used two, CD4 memory used three and CD4 naive used three. Study outcomes and limitations: Estimated richness was generally greater in naive than memory subsets. Generation probability values for non-shared clonotypes were lower than those for clonotypes shared by all four donors.

The CDR3 runs 13 residues. Trimming shortened V by 4 bases and J by 1 base, and 10 bases separated the two germline ends. Germline CDR1 SQVTM, CDR2 ANQGSEA. Comments on this clone: What it binds is not known.

An approximately 210 ng quantity of DNA, 30,000 to 35,000 T cell genomes, went into the sorted-subset replicate PCRs. Assay: immunoSEQ multiplex PCR; the TCRdb copy retains only in-frame clones and omits some. In the table there are 550,000 to 800,000 clones, over 65% of which are singletons. The chain carries TRBV29-1 and TRBJ2-5, with D perhaps given as TRBD1 or TRBD2 (6 bases each). The clonotype comes from a woman between 25 and 40 years old in good health. The sequenced material came from memory CD4+ T cells sorted from blood. As to subset: CD45RA-negative fraction. The CDR3 spells CSVGGAGQETQYF. The DNA for the CDR3 is TGCAGCGTTGGGGGGGCAGGCCAAGAGACCCAGTACTTC.